Listed here is a single T cell receptor (beta chain). Its antigen remains unidentified. The entry originates in a study of OX40 agonist ivuxolimab in advanced cancers. Study background: Anti-PD-1, anti-PD-L1 or anti-CTLA-4 therapy given earlier was allowed, and approximately 40% had some. Overall study findings and caveats: On average, CD8+ T cells showed a greater number of expanded clones than CD4+. Among the lowest peripheral clonal expansion occurred in 0.1-3.0 mg/kg partial responders.

Clones were sequenced by immunoSEQ multiplex PCR, and TCRdb holds only the in-frame ones, with some missing. There are about 79,000 clones in the sample; approximately 86% occur only once, and over 0.75% lies in the top ten. The CDR3 totals 15 residues. Germline V CDR1 and CDR2: SGHDT, YYEEEE. The V and J ends lost 4 bases and 3 bases, in that order; junction bases with no gene match: 6. This clonotype was obtained from an adult with an advanced solid tumor such as melanoma, head and neck, liver or kidney cancer. The chain employs TRBV5-6 and TRBJ2-7; 11 bases are a match to TRBD1. The sequencing here drew on CD4+ or CD8+ T cells sorted from blood, taken in a trial of the OX40 agonist ivuxolimab. The CDR3 sequence is CASSAGQGAFYEQYF. In DNA form, the CDR3 reads TGTGCCAGCAGCGCAGGACAGGGGGCGTTCTACGAGCAGTACTTC. The full variable domain, with the rest looked up from reference TRBV5-6 and TRBJ2-7, is DAGVTQSPTHLIKTRGQQVTLRCSPKSGHDTVSWYQQALGQGPQFIFQYYEEEERQRGNFPDRFSGHQFPNYSSELNVNALLLGDSALYLCASSAGQGAFYEQYFGPGTRLTVT.